The 25 T cell receptor beta chains in this list originate from one sample, sequenced in a study of shared clonotypes between healthy human individuals. The repertoire was sequenced with immunoSEQ multiplex PCR; TCRdb's copy has only in-frame clones and lacks some. The sample holds millions of clones, about 95% seen once. Naive CD8 cells, CD45RO-negative and positively selected for CCR7, excluded terminally differentiated effector memory CD45RA+ cells. Specimen: naive CD8+ T cells sorted from blood. The receptors were sampled from a man aged 18-30 years in good health.

The chain links TRBV9 to TRBJ2-7, with no clear D. From germline, CDR1 is SGDLS and CDR2 YYNGEE. The V gene lost 3 bases and the J gene lost 2 bases, with 12 bases spanning the gap. The CDR3 spans 14 residues. Written as DNA, the CDR3 is TGTGCCAGCAGCGCCACCGAAGCTACCTACGAGCAGTACTTC. Protein sequence: CASSATEATYEQYF. The entire variable domain, with the rest obtained from reference TRBV9 and TRBJ2-7, is as follows: DSGVTQTPKHLITATGQRVTLRCSPRSGDLSVYWYQQSLDQGLQFLIQYYNGEERAKGNILERFSAQQFPDLHSELNLSSLELGDSALYFCASSATEATYEQYFGPGTRLTVT.

A remark on this clone: The sample has other DNA sequences that encode this CDR3 too. V and J are TRBV5-4 and TRBJ2-7; no definite D call. The V gene lost 0 bases and the J gene lost 2 bases, with 6 bases spanning the gap. This CDR3 contains 13 residues. Germline CDR1 is SGHNT and CDR2 is YYREEE (reference sequence). The CDR3 loop is CASSLDQTYEQYF. The CDR3 DNA follows: TGTGCCAGCAGCTTGGATCAGACCTACGAGCAGTACTTC.

The chain employs TRBV7-2 and TRBJ2-1; tentative D call: TRBD2 (6 bases). Trimming cost V 1 base and J 1 base, with 11 bases left between them. This CDR3 has 16 residues. Germline lookup yields CDR1 SGHTA and CDR2 FQGNSA. The CDR3 DNA follows: TGTGCCAGCAGCTTAGATATCGGGAGTTCCTACAATGAGCAGTTCTTC. Amino acid sequence: CASSLDIGSSYNEQFF.

This clone was picked up one time. The V and J genes are TRBV6-1 and TRBJ2-5; D is possibly TRBD1 (6 bases). The CDR3 covers 14 residues. Germline-derived CDR1 and CDR2 are MNHNS and SASEGT. The germline V and J ends were trimmed by 3 bases and 3 bases, with 11 bases remaining between them. The CDR3 DNA is TGTGCCAGCAGTGACGGCAGGGGTAAAGAGACCCAGTACTTC. Its protein is CASSDGRGKETQYF.

This chain links TRBV12-5 with TRBJ2-7, with unresolved D. CDR3 length equals 19 residues. Deletions cut 0 bases from V and 0 bases from J, with 21 bases between. Germline CDR1 LGHNT, CDR2 FRNRAP. The DNA for the CDR3 is TGTGCTAGTGGTTTGGTAATCGGCCATTCAAGGGCTTACTCCTACGAGCAGTACTTC. Its translation: CASGLVIGHSRAYSYEQYF.

The genes are TRBV6-6 and TRBJ2-3, with 13 bases lining up with TRBD2. Germline CDR1 MNHNY, CDR2 SVGAGI (reference sequence). V trimming: 5 bases; J trimming: 5 bases; junction bases outside the gene matches: 7. The length of the CDR3 is 16 residues. CDR3 bases: TGTGCCAGCAGTCCTACTAGCGGGGGGGCCGAAGATACGCAGTATTTT. Translating it yields CASSPTSGGAEDTQYF.

The J gene is TRBJ2-1, the V gene TRBV7-2; TRBD2 matches 7 bases. The ends lost 8 bases at V and 15 bases at J; junction bases unmatched: 10. The CDR3 is 11 residues long. Germline V gene data show CDR1 as SGHTA and CDR2 as FQGNSA. For the CDR3, the DNA is TGTGCCAGCGGAACCGGGACTATGATGTTCTTC. It yields the protein CASGTGTMMFF.

J is TRBJ2-7 and V is TRBV19; D ambiguous. CDR3 length equals 13 residues. V was pared by 6 bases and J by 3 bases, with 12 bases between. Germline lookup yields CDR1 LNHDA and CDR2 SQIVND (reference sequence). The CDR3: CASSMGRLYEQYF. In DNA form, the CDR3 reads TGTGCCAGTAGCATGGGCAGACTCTACGAGCAGTACTTC.

The chain carries TRBV7-9 and TRBJ2-7, with 13 bases identical to TRBD2. The V gene end was trimmed by 6 bases and the J gene end by 4 bases; junction bases not matched to a gene: 9. This CDR3 comprises 16 residues. Per germline, CDR1 SEHNR and CDR2 FQNEAQ (reference sequence). The CDR3 nucleotides are TGTGCCAGCAGTGGGGGACTAGCGGGAACTCATTACGAGCAGTACTTC. Protein sequence: CASSGGLAGTHYEQYF.

The chain uses TRBV5-4 and TRBJ2-2; 8 nucleotides agree with TRBD2. This CDR3 has 13 residues. In germline, CDR1 is SGHNT, CDR2 YYREEE (reference sequence). The V and J ends lost 4 bases and 7 bases, in that order; junction bases with no gene match: 3. The CDR3 nucleotides read TGTGCCAGCAGCGCGGGGGGCAACGGGGAGCTGTTTTTT. The encoded protein is CASSAGGNGELFF.

The chain links TRBV4-1 to TRBJ2-7; TRBD2 matches 7 bases. Germline assignment: CDR1 MGHRA and CDR2 YSYEKL. The J segment lost 0 bases and the V segment lost 3 bases, leaving 11 bases of the junction unmatched. This CDR3 spans 17 amino acids. The DNA of the CDR3 is TGCGCCAGCAGCCAGCTTACTAGCGTTTCCTTCTCCTACGAGCAGTACTTC. It specifies CASSQLTSVSFSYEQYF.

The V call is TRBV4-1, the J call TRBJ2-7; TRBD1 matches 8 bases. J was trimmed by 2 bases and V by 4 bases; bases with no gene match: 16. The CDR3 runs to 18 residues. Germline CDR1 reads MGHRA; CDR2 reads YSYEKL. Here the CDR3 reads CASSPRTGPFSNPYEQYF. The CDR3 nucleotides read TGCGCCAGCAGCCCCCGGACAGGGCCTTTCTCTAACCCCTACGAGCAGTACTTC.

The chain uses TRBV5-6 and TRBJ2-6; D could derive from TRBD1 or TRBD2 (5 bases each). Germline V gives CDR1 SGHDT, CDR2 YYEEEE. CDR3 length: 17 residues. Trimming shortened V by 4 bases and J by 0 bases, and 14 bases separated the two germline ends. CDR3 coding DNA: TGTGCCAGCAGCCCTATGAGGGGTCACTCTGGGGCCAACGTCCTGACTTTC. Its protein is CASSPMRGHSGANVLTF.

On this clone: The same CDR3 arises from other DNA sequences in this sample as well. The chain joins TRBV5-1 to TRBJ2-1; D ambiguous. Trimming left V 0 bases short and J 2 bases short, with 3 bases between. The germline V gene encodes CDR1 SGHRS and CDR2 YFSETQ. CDR3 length: 13 amino acids. Here the CDR3 reads CASSLAPYNEQFF. The CDR3 region has the DNA TGCGCCAGCAGCTTGGCCCCCTACAATGAGCAGTTCTTC.

This clone was seen just once. The chain has TRBV5-6 and TRBJ2-4; D is possibly TRBD1 or TRBD2 (5 bases each). Trimming took off 4 bases at V and 5 bases at J, with 10 bases between the two ends. The germline CDR1 and CDR2 sequences are SGHDT and YYEEEE. This CDR3 has 13 residues. CDR3 in amino acids: CASSARDENIQYF. The CDR3 region has the DNA TGTGCCAGCAGCGCCCGGGACGAAAACATTCAGTACTTC.

This clone was counted once. The same CDR3 also results from other DNA sequences found in this sample. This sequence joins TRBV7-9 and TRBJ2-3; 14 bases align to TRBD2. CDR3 length: 17 amino acids. J gave up 3 bases and V 4 bases, and 6 bases lay outside the gene matches. CDR1 SEHNR and CDR2 FQNEAQ come from the germline V gene (reference sequence). The CDR3, as DNA: TGTGCCAGCAGCTCTCGACTAGCGGGGGGGCGAACAGATACGCAGTATTTT. Translating it yields CASSSRLAGGRTDTQYF.

On this clone itself: Within the sample, other DNA sequences also encode this same CDR3. The V and J genes are TRBV28 and TRBJ2-6; D is unresolved. This CDR3 region has 13 residues. Germline lookup yields CDR1 MDHEN and CDR2 SYDVKM. Trimming took off 7 bases at V and 0 bases at J, with 4 bases between the two ends. The DNA of the CDR3 is TGTGCCAGCACCCTCTCTGGGGCCAACGTCCTGACTTTC. This sequence encodes CASTLSGANVLTF.

The chain links TRBV21-1 to TRBJ1-3. TRBV21-1 is a listed pseudogene. The CDR3 length is 15 residues. CDR3 sequence (DNA): TGTGCCAGCAGCACGTTCGGGGGCGGTGGAAACACCATATATTTT. Protein product: CASSTFGGGGNTIYF.

This rearrangement joins TRBV6-5 to TRBJ2-5; D is uncertain. The ends were cut back, 8 bases at V and 5 bases at J, with 9 bases in the middle. Germline assignment: CDR1 MNHEY and CDR2 SVGAGI. The CDR3 is made up of 11 amino acids. The CDR3 here is CASRVGETQYF. The CDR3 DNA follows: TGTGCCAGCCGGGTGGGGGAGACCCAGTACTTC.

The rearrangement joins TRBV10-1 to TRBJ2-2; the D gene is possibly TRBD1 (6 bases). Trimming removed 6 bases from V and 6 bases from J, with 14 bases in between. The CDR3 covers 14 residues. Germline lookup yields CDR1 WNHNN and CDR2 SYGVQD (reference sequence). The CDR3 coding sequence is TGCGCCAGCAGCTCCGGACAGTTCCCCGGGGAGCTGTTTTTT. Translated, it gives CASSSGQFPGELFF.

This sequence joins TRBV30 and TRBJ1-4; tentatively, D is TRBD1 (6 bases). The V end lost 3 bases, the J end lost 8 bases, and 7 bases lay between the germline ends. This CDR3 spans 11 amino acids. Per germline, CDR1 GTSNPN and CDR2 SVGIG (reference sequence). CDR3 in DNA: TGTGCCTGGAGAAGGGGGGAAAAACTGTTTTTT. This codes for CAWRRGEKLFF.

This clone was found once. The genes are TRBV4-1 and TRBJ1-3; no reliable D call. The germline CDR1 and CDR2 sequences are MGHRA and YSYEKL. V lost 0 bases, J lost 0 bases, and 12 bases lay in between. CDR3 length: 17 residues. CDR3 region: CASSQDSEIYSGNTIYF. The CDR3 region has the DNA TGCGCCAGCAGCCAAGATTCGGAGATTTACTCTGGAAACACCATATATTTT.

The V and J genes are TRBV10-2 and TRBJ1-5; TRBD1 aligns across 9 bases. V lost 6 bases to trimming and J lost 2 bases; unmatched junction nucleotides: 5. The V gene's germline CDR1 is WSHSY and CDR2 SAAADI. The CDR3 is 15 amino acids. CDR3 loop: CASRGQGQGNQPQHF. In DNA form, the CDR3 reads TGCGCCAGCAGGGGACAGGGTCAAGGCAATCAGCCCCAGCATTTT.

V and J are TRBV11-2 and TRBJ1-1; weak D call: TRBD1 (5 bases). Germline assignment: CDR1 SGHAT and CDR2 FQNNGV. The CDR3 extends over 14 amino acids. Trimming removed 3 bases from V and 6 bases from J, with 14 bases in between. The CDR3 spells CASSFLPRGAEAFF. In nucleotides, the CDR3 is TGTGCCAGCAGCTTTCTCCCCCGGGGGGCTGAAGCTTTCTTT.

V usage is TRBV7-3 and J usage is TRBJ1-1; D call uncertain. There are 16 residues in the CDR3. Germline lookup yields CDR1 SGHTA and CDR2 FQGTGA. V gave up 3 bases and J gave up 5 bases, with 19 bases separating them. CDR3 protein: CASSFLRRLGGTEAFF. CDR3 DNA sequence: TGTGCCAGCAGCTTTCTCCGCCGGCTTGGCGGGACTGAAGCTTTCTTT.